What follows is one T cell receptor beta chain and its context. Its antigen is not identified. The junction and the germline gene differ at one end; a read error may be behind it. The germline gives CDR1 MNHEY, CDR2 SMNVEV (reference sequence). This CDR3 region has 13 residues. These data originate in a study of glioma-infiltrating T cells. Study-wide findings and caveats: Above-expected tissue-blood divergence occurred in all gliomas, most in low-grade ones. Tissue and blood shared very few CDR3 sequences.

TCR alpha and beta CDR3 regions were amplified from RNA using iRepertoire nested multiplex PCR. For one-step reverse transcription and amplification, 100-400 ng of tissue mRNA or PBMC total RNA was used. TCRdb independently ran MiXCR on the multiplex PCR reads; one entry per CDR3 protein. The top ten clones hold roughly 30% of a sample with 110,000 or so distinct CDR3 sequences, 20% to 30% of them seen once. Specimen: glioma tissue, nonneoplastic brain tissue, or PBMCs (not recorded which). This sequence joins TRBV27 and TRBJ2-1; 8 bases are a match to TRBD1. The clonotype comes from a human donor with low-grade glioma or glioblastoma, undergoing nonglioma brain surgery, or in good health (not recorded which). CDR3 residues: CASSRTGLGEQIF. DNA for the CDR3: TGTGCTAGCAGTCGGACAGGGCTCGGTGAGCAGATCTTC.